This T cell receptor beta chain was sequenced in a study of breast tumors, draining lymph nodes, adjacent tissues. TCRdb itself ran the multiplex PCR reads through MiXCR, one entry per CDR3 protein. In the table there are about 220,000 distinct CDR3 sequences, 30% to 35% of which are singletons. In regard to this clonotype: The target antigen is unknown.

The ends were cut back, 9 bases at V and 1 base at J, with 12 bases in the middle. The CDR3 loop spans 13 amino acids. Germline loops: CDR1 LNHNV, CDR2 YYDKDF (reference sequence). Study-level points and caveats: Findings are consistent with lymph node origin and intratumoral expansion of most tumor T cells. Data only fit, rather than demonstrated, lymph node origin of most tumor T cells. Tumors had less TCR diversity than lymph nodes, more than nontumor tissue.

Axillary draining lymph nodes of breast cancer patients supplied the node samples. J is TRBJ2-5 and V is TRBV15; D unclear. This TCR was sampled from a female donor with breast cancer. Some clones in this sample may be carry-over from other donors' samples. The sample comprised axillary lymph node tissue. The CDR3 here is CATKSYVQETQYF. CDR3 bases: TGTGCCACGAAGTCGTATGTCCAAGAGACCCAGTACTTC.